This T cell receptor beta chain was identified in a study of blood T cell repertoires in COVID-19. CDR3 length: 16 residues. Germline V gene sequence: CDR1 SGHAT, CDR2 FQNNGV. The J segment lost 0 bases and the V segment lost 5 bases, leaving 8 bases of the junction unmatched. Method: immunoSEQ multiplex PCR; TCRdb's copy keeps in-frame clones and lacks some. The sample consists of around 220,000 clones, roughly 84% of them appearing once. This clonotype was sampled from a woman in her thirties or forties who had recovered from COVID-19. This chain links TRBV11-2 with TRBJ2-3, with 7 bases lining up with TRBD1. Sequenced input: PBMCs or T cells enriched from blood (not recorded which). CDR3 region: CASSPGTATSTDTQYF. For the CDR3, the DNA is TGTGCCAGCAGCCCCGGGACAGCCACTAGCACAGATACGCAGTATTTT. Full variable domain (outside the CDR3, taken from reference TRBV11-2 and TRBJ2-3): EAGVAQSPRYKIIEKRQSVAFWCNPISGHATLYWYQQILGQGPKLLIQFQNNGVVDDSQLPKDRFSAERLKGVDSTLKIQPAKLEDSAVYLCASSPGTATSTDTQYFGPGTRLTVL.